Below, 8 T cell receptor beta chains from the same sample are listed, as sequenced in a study of blood T cells in healthy people across ages. Primed by a sample-barcoded 5' primer and a J-beta primer mix, a second PCR proceeded for 7 to 11 cycles. In TCRdb, the 5' RACE reads were re-called with MiXCR into one record per CDR3 protein. The data contain over 1.5 million distinct CDR3 sequences, approximately 50% of them singletons. The sample taken for sequencing was blood. All receptors come from a woman between 40 and 55 years old in good health.

This clonotype was seen only once. One end of the junction does not line up with germline, which may come from a read error. The V gene is TRBV7-2, the J gene TRBJ2-5, with TRBD2 matching over 13 bases. This CDR3 contains 18 residues. Germline CDR1 and CDR2: SGHTA and FQGNSA. This CDR3 is CAGSLDIWTSGGQETQYF. Here the CDR3 DNA reads TGTGCCGGCAGCTTAGATATATGGACTAGCGGGGGTCAAGAGACCCAGTACTTC.

This clonotype was counted a few times. The V gene is TRBV3-1, the J gene TRBJ1-2, with D uncertain. The CDR3 runs to 15 residues. Germline CDR1 reads LGHDT; CDR2 reads YNNKEL (reference sequence). Trimming pared 0 bases from V and 4 bases from J, leaving 12 bases between. The CDR3 DNA reads as TGTGCCAGCAGCCAAGAACCGGGTGGTGGCTATGGCTACACCTTC. Protein: CASSQEPGGGYGYTF.

Regarding this clonotype: One end of the junction is discordant with germline, which a read error may explain. This sequence joins TRBV20-1 and TRBJ2-1; 9 positions match TRBD2. The J call may be faulty, since TRBJ2-7 better matches the DNA end. Per germline, CDR1 DFQATT and CDR2 SNEGSKA (reference sequence). The CDR3 sequence is 17 residues long. The CDR3 DNA follows: TGCAGTGCGAGAGGGCGGGGGGGCCGTGAAAGCTACAATGAGCAGTACTTC. Its protein is CSARGRGGRESYNEQYF.

This chain connects TRBV27 to TRBJ1-4; TRBD1 aligns across 9 bases. The CDR3 length is 14 residues. The germline CDR1 and CDR2 sequences are MNHEY and SMNVEV (reference sequence). The ends lost 7 bases at V and 7 bases at J; junction bases unmatched: 7. CDR3 sequence (DNA): TGTGCCAGCAAGCGCTCGGGACAGGGTGAAAAACTGTTTTTT. Translation: CASKRSGQGEKLFF.

V and J are TRBV20-1 and TRBJ1-5, with D perhaps TRBD1 (5 bases). The V end lost 5 bases, the J end lost 2 bases, and 16 bases lay between the germline ends. The CDR3 has 15 amino acids. Germline V CDR1 and CDR2: DFQATT, SNEGSKA (reference sequence). CDR3 loop: CSAGARDKGNQPQHF. CDR3 DNA sequence: TGCAGTGCTGGGGCACGAGATAAAGGCAATCAGCCCCAGCATTTT.

This chain joins TRBV29-1 and TRBJ2-7; possibly TRBD2 for D (5 bases). The V gene lost 6 bases and the J gene lost 9 bases, with 15 bases spanning the gap. In germline, CDR1 is SQVTM, CDR2 ANQGSEA. The CDR3 totals 11 residues. CDR3 bases: TGCAGCGTGGACTCGAACCGGAGGCAGTACTTC. This codes for CSVDSNRRQYF.

The chain has TRBV7-2 and TRBJ2-7, with TRBD2 as a possible D gene (7 bases). The CDR3 consists of 15 residues. The V end was cut by 1 base, the J end by 3 bases, with 13 bases between. Per the germline V gene, CDR1 is SGHTA and CDR2 is FQGNSA. Written as DNA, the CDR3 is TGTGCCAGCAGCTTAGTGGAGGGGGGGAGCTACGAGCAGTACTTC. It codes for CASSLVEGGSYEQYF.

This clonotype was detected a few times. The chain is built from TRBV10-3 and TRBJ2-5, with D perhaps TRBD2 (5 bases). Germline assignment: CDR1 ENHRY and CDR2 SYGVKD. The CDR3 spans 12 residues. V lost 11 bases, J lost 4 bases, and 14 bases lay in between. CDR3 residues: CAAGGVSETQYF. The CDR3 DNA is TGTGCCGCGGGTGGTGTTTCAGAGACCCAGTACTTC.